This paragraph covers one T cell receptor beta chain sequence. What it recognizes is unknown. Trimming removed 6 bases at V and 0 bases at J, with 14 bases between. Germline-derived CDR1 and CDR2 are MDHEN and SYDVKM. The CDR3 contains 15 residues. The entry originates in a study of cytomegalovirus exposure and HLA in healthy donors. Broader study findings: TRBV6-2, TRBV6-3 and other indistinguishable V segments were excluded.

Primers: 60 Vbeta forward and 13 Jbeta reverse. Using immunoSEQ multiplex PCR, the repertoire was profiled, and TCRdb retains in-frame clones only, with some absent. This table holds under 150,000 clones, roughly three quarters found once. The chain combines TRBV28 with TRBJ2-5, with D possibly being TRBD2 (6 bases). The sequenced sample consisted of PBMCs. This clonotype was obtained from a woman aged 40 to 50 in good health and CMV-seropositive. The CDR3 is CASSQGSGYQETQYF. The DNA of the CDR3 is TGTGCCAGCAGCCAGGGTAGCGGTTACCAAGAGACCCAGTACTTC.